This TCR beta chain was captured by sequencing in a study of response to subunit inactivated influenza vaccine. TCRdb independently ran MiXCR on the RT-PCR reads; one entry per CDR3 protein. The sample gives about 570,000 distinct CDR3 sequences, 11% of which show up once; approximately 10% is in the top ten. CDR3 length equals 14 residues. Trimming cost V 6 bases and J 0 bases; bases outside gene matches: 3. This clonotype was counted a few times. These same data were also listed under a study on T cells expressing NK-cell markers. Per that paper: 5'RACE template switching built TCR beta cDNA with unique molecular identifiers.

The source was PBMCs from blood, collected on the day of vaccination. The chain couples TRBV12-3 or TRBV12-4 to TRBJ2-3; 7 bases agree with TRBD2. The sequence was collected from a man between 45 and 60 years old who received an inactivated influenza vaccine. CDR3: CASRISGSTDTQYF. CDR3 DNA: TGTGCCAGCAGAATTAGCGGGAGCACAGATACGCAGTATTTT.